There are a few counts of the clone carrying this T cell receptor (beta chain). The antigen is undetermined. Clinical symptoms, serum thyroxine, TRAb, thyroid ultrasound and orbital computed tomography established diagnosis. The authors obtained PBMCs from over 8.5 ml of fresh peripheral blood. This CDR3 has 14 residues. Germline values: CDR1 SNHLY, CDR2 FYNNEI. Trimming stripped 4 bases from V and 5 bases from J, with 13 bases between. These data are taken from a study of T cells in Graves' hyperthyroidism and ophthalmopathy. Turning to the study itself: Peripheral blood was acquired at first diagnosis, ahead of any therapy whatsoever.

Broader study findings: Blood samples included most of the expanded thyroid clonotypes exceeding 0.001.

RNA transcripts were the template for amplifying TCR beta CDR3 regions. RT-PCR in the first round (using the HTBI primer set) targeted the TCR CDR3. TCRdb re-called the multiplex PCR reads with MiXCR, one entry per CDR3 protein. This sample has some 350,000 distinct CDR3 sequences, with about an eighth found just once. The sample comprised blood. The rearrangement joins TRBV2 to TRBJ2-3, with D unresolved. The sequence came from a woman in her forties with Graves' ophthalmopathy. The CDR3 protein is CASSVTRLGDTQYF. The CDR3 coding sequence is TGTGCCAGCAGTGTAACCAGGCTCGGAGATACGCAGTATTTT.